A single sample gave rise to the 6 T cell receptor beta chains below, sequenced in a study of post-analysis software for immune sequencing data. For these TCRs, the target antigens are not known. Tagging with unique molecular identifiers was a feature of the TCR beta cDNA libraries. Using its own MiXCR run on the PCR reads, TCRdb lists one record per CDR3 protein. The sample has approximately 440,000 distinct CDR3 sequences, under 55% seen once. Study conclusions and caveats: Five TRBV segments were more frequent in patients than controls; TRBV5-6, TRBV5-1 and TRBV20-1 belonged to this group.

Sequencing input: blood. Every receptor here comes from a girl aged 10-17 years with multiple sclerosis.

Only a few counts were recorded for this clonotype. V gene TRBV5-6 combines with J gene TRBJ2-3, with unresolved D. The CDR3 runs 14 residues. The germline V and J ends were trimmed by 0 bases and 2 bases, with 7 bases remaining between them. CDR1 SGHDT and CDR2 YYEEEE come from the germline V gene. DNA for the CDR3: TGTGCCAGCAGCTTGGTCTACATCACAGATACGCAGTATTTT. Its protein product is CASSLVYITDTQYF.

V and J are TRBV7-6 and TRBJ1-1; 7 bases are a match to TRBD1. The V segment lost 1 base and the J segment 0 bases; nucleotides outside the gene matches: 2. The germline gives CDR1 SGHVS, CDR2 FNYEAQ. The CDR3 contains 15 residues. CDR3 loop: CASSLGGQLNTEAFF. CDR3 in DNA: TGTGCCAGCAGCTTAGGGGGACAGTTGAACACTGAAGCTTTCTTT.

This clonotype was seen a handful of times. The chain has TRBV6-1 and TRBJ2-7; D possibly corresponds to TRBD1 (6 bases). Trimming took 5 bases from V and 3 from J, leaving 14 bases between them. There are 14 residues in the CDR3. Germline V CDR1 and CDR2: MNHNS, SASEGT. The CDR3 loop reads CASSLTGPYYEQYF. In DNA, the CDR3 is TGTGCCAGCAGTCTAACAGGGCCTTACTACGAGCAGTACTTC.

Details on this clonotype: An end of the junction differs from the germline gene, which may be a read error. The gene calls are TRBV6-5 and TRBJ2-5, with TRBD2 matching 11 bases. CDR1 is MNHEY, CDR2 SVGAGI, per germline. The CDR3 totals 16 residues. The CDR3 is CASNYSGTSGQETQYF. CDR3 DNA: TGTGCCAGCAATTACTCCGGGACTAGCGGCCAAGAGACCCAGTACTTC.

Only a few counts were recorded for this clonotype. The chain employs TRBV5-4 and TRBJ2-7; TRBD2 is a possible D gene (6 bases). This CDR3 is built from 16 residues. V lost 4 bases to trimming and J lost 2 bases, with 19 bases between them. The germline gives CDR1 SGHNT, CDR2 YYREEE (reference sequence). This CDR3 is CASSPSWWEDTYEQYF. DNA of the CDR3: TGTGCCAGCAGCCCCTCTTGGTGGGAGGATACCTACGAGCAGTACTTC.

A note on this clonotype: One end of the junction fails to match germline, which may point to a read error. The chain has TRBV6-1 and TRBJ1-5; D gene unclear. The CDR3 contains 12 residues. The germline CDR1 and CDR2 sequences are MNHNS and SASEGT. This chain's CDR3 is CTSSELDQPQHF. In nucleotides, the CDR3 is TGTACCAGCAGTGAATTGGATCAGCCCCAGCATTTT.